This TCR beta chain comes out of a study of CD8 T cells in ankylosing spondylitis. Notes on the study in general: CD8+ by phenotype, disease-linked clones were relatively rare in peripheral blood. Reactive arthritis synovial fluid and blood previously showed some of these motif variants. Ankylosing spondylitis blood appeared to carry a characteristic TCR beta motif of under ten highly homologous variants.

This clonotype was observed a handful of times. Its matching antigen is unknown. TCRdb redid the calling of the 5' RACE reads with MiXCR, one entry per CDR3 protein. The sample holds about 190,000 distinct CDR3 sequences; over 10% are singletons and the top ten take approximately 11%. In germline, CDR1 is ENHRY, CDR2 SYGVKD. The CDR3 covers 22 residues. The V and J ends lost 6 bases and 0 bases, in that order; junction bases with no gene match: 21. The source material was blood, either unsorted or a sorted T cell fraction (not recorded which). The receptor comes from a female donor with ankylosing spondylitis or in good health (not recorded which). The chain has TRBV10-3 and TRBJ2-1; 12 bases align to TRBD2. The CDR3 reads CAIRGRNFTGTSGPSSYNEQFF. The CDR3 nucleotides are TGTGCCATCAGGGGCCGGAACTTTACCGGGACTAGCGGGCCCAGCTCCTACAATGAGCAGTTCTTC.